The 5 T cell receptor beta chains listed next were all sequenced from one sample in a study of T cell repertoires in cytomegalovirus infection. Their antigens are not known. TCRdb called the reads again in MiXCR, with one record for every CDR3 protein. The sample records around 300,000 distinct CDR3 sequences, around a quarter being singletons. The sample was cultured PBMCs, taken from culture after CMV antigen stimulation. The receptors were sampled from a human donor in good health (CMV status not recorded). Some clones in this sample may be carry-over from other donors' samples.

The J gene is TRBJ1-2, the V gene TRBV30, with a weak D call TRBD1 (5 bases). The germline gives CDR1 GTSNPN, CDR2 SVGIG (reference sequence). V gave up 0 bases and J gave up 3 bases, with 14 bases separating them. This CDR3 is 15 amino acids long. The DNA for the CDR3 is TGTGCCTGGAGTGTAGATCGGGGACGTGACTATGGCTACACCTTC. The encoded protein is CAWSVDRGRDYGYTF.

The V call is TRBV7-6, the J call TRBJ2-5; D gene uncertain. The V gene lost 6 bases and the J gene lost 5 bases, with 10 bases spanning the gap. The CDR3 sequence is 12 residues long. Germline CDR1 reads SGHVS; CDR2 reads FNYEAQ. CDR3 DNA sequence: TGTGCCAGCAGTCACGGACGGGAGACCCAGTACTTC. Protein sequence: CASSHGRETQYF.

This clonotype has only a few counts. V usage is TRBV6-6 and J usage is TRBJ2-4; no firm D call. CDR3 length equals 16 residues. V dropped 4 bases and J dropped 0 bases, with 13 bases sitting between them. Germline V gene data show CDR1 as MNHNY and CDR2 as SVGAGI (reference sequence). CDR3 amino acids: CASSSGGKVAKNIQYF. CDR3 DNA sequence: TGTGCCAGCAGTTCAGGCGGCAAGGTAGCCAAAAACATTCAGTACTTC.

This clonotype showed up many times. The gene calls are TRBV7-2 and TRBJ1-4; D call uncertain. Germline values: CDR1 SGHTA, CDR2 FQGNSA. This CDR3 contains 15 residues. V shed 5 bases and J shed 5 bases, with 15 bases lying between them. The CDR3 region has the DNA TGTGCCAGCAGCCCCGCAAGGCTCCTAAATGAAAAACTGTTTTTT. Its protein is CASSPARLLNEKLFF.

This chain uses TRBV5-1 with TRBJ2-3; no reliable D call. Between the trimmed V and J ends, which lost 2 bases and 7 bases, there was a span of 8 bases. This CDR3 comprises 12 residues. CDR1 is SGHRS and CDR2 is YFSETQ in the germline V gene. CDR3 DNA sequence: TGCGCCAGCAGCTTTGGTTCCAATACGCAGTATTTT. The encoded protein is CASSFGSNTQYF.